This T cell receptor beta chain is from a study of glioma-infiltrating T cells. Using RNA template, CDR3s of TCR alpha and beta were amplified with iRepertoire arm-PCR. Tissue mRNA or PBMC total RNA, roughly 85-450 ng, went into one-step reverse transcription and amplification. TCRdb recomputed calls from the multiplex PCR reads with MiXCR, one row per CDR3 protein. The table lists approximately 400,000 distinct CDR3 sequences, 41% of them singletons. This clonotype was observed a few times. CDR3 size: 15 residues. The germline CDR1 and CDR2 sequences are SGHAT and FQDESV (reference sequence). With 1 base removed from V and 0 bases from J, the gap between germline ends came to 9 bases.

Sequencing was carried out using glioma tissue, nonneoplastic brain tissue, or PBMCs (not recorded which). The chain couples TRBV11-1 to TRBJ1-1; no definite D call. The sequence came from a human donor with low-grade glioma or glioblastoma, undergoing nonglioma brain surgery, or in good health (not recorded which). The CDR3 protein is CASSLVGSMNTEAFF. The CDR3 nucleotides read TGTGCCAGCAGCTTAGTCGGGTCTATGAACACTGAAGCTTTCTTT.